The 18 T cell receptor beta chains below come from one sample, sequenced in a study of response to subunit inactivated influenza vaccine. One entry per CDR3 protein, called by TCRdb with MiXCR from the RT-PCR reads. The data hold some 520,000 distinct CDR3 sequences, with about 15% observed a single time. The source was CD4+ T cells sorted from PBMCs, collected roughly 24 months after vaccination. The receptors come from a man aged 45-69 years who received an inactivated influenza vaccine.

The chain links TRBV4-3 to TRBJ1-6; D gene uncertain. CDR1 LGHNA and CDR2 YSLEER come from the germline V gene. The V and J ends lost 0 bases and 7 bases respectively, with 10 bases between them. The CDR3 spans 15 residues. This CDR3 reads CASSQEVGQNSPLHF. CDR3 DNA sequence: TGCGCCAGCAGCCAAGAAGTCGGTCAGAATTCACCCCTCCACTTT.

The chain joins TRBV7-2 to TRBJ2-5, with TRBD2 matching over 11 bases. With 4 bases clipped from V and 6 bases from J, the junction kept 13 bases outside the gene matches. Germline V gives CDR1 SGHTA, CDR2 FQGNSA. This CDR3 comprises 17 residues. CDR3: CASSSQYSGGGQQTQYF. In nucleotides, the CDR3 is TGTGCCAGCAGCTCTCAATATAGCGGGGGGGGCCAGCAGACCCAGTACTTC.

The chain is built from TRBV3-1 and TRBJ2-5, with TRBD2 matching over 14 bases. The CDR3 length is 17 residues. CDR1 and CDR2 from the germline V gene are LGHDT and YNNKEL (reference sequence). With 3 bases clipped from V and 5 bases from J, the junction kept 8 bases outside the gene matches. CDR3 loop: CASSQTSGRAVYETQYF. In DNA form, the CDR3 reads TGTGCCAGCAGCCAGACTAGCGGGAGGGCCGTTTATGAGACCCAGTACTTC.

The J gene is TRBJ1-1, the V gene TRBV18; D not certain. The CDR3 totals 14 residues. Germline V gene data show CDR1 as KGHSH and CDR2 as LQKENI. Trimming pared 0 bases from V and 6 bases from J, leaving 11 bases between. CDR3 residues: CASSPPGRSAEAFF. The CDR3 DNA reads TGTGCCAGCTCACCACCGGGCCGGTCGGCTGAAGCTTTCTTT.

V gene TRBV5-1 combines with J gene TRBJ2-3; D is ambiguous. V lost 4 bases to trimming and J lost 5 bases, with 14 bases between them. The CDR3 extends over 14 amino acids. CDR1 is SGHRS, CDR2 YFSETQ, per germline. CDR3 in DNA: TGCGCCAGCAGCGCCGGAAAGATAGGAGATACGCAGTATTTT. This codes for CASSAGKIGDTQYF. The whole variable domain, remainder taken from reference TRBV5-1 and TRBJ2-3, is KAGVTQTPRYLIKTRGQQVTLSCSPISGHRSVSWYQQTPGQGLQFLFEYFSETQRNKGNFPGRFSGRQFSNSRSEMNVSTLELGDSALYLCASSAGKIGDTQYFGPGTRLTVL.

This chain uses TRBV7-3 with TRBJ2-2, with TRBD1 as a possible D gene (6 bases). The V end lost 5 bases, the J end lost 0 bases, and 13 bases lay between the germline ends. CDR1 is SGHTA and CDR2 is FQGTGA in the germline V gene. There are 16 residues in the CDR3. The CDR3 reads CASSPQGPTNTGELFF. CDR3 bases: TGTGCCAGCAGCCCCCAGGGGCCTACGAACACCGGGGAGCTGTTTTTT.

The genes are TRBV12-3 or TRBV12-4 and TRBJ1-5, with a weak D call TRBD1 (6 bases). Trimming left V 1 base short and J 7 bases short, with 14 bases between. CDR3 length: 15 residues. CDR3 loop: CASSLGVGGQQPQHF. DNA for the CDR3: TGTGCCAGCAGTTTAGGGGTGGGGGGGCAACAGCCCCAGCATTTT.

The chain is built from TRBV28 and TRBJ1-2, with 7 bases lining up with TRBD1. Germline loops: CDR1 MDHEN, CDR2 SYDVKM. This CDR3 contains 13 residues. Losses at the gene ends were 7 bases for V and 5 bases for J; bases not matched to a gene: 7. The CDR3 nucleotides are TGTGCCAGCACCGCAGGGGGGGCTTATGGCTACACCTTC. This sequence encodes CASTAGGAYGYTF.

This chain connects TRBV9 to TRBJ2-5; TRBD1 matches 7 bases. This CDR3 has 14 amino acids. With V trimmed by 2 bases and J by 1 base, 2 bases remained unmatched. Germline V gene data show CDR1 as SGDLS and CDR2 as YYNGEE. CDR3 bases: TGTGCCAGCAGCGTCACAGGGGCCCAAGAGACCCAGTACTTC. This codes for CASSVTGAQETQYF.

The V call is TRBV6-1, the J call TRBJ2-3; D not resolved. Germline V gene lookup returns CDR1 MNHNS and CDR2 SASEGT. There are 11 residues in the CDR3. The ends were cut back, 4 bases at V and 9 bases at J, with 8 bases in the middle. The CDR3 DNA follows: TGTGCCAGCAGTGTGGTGGGGACGCAGTATTTT. It codes for CASSVVGTQYF.

This clonotype was counted ten times or more. The rearrangement joins TRBV11-2 to TRBJ2-3; the match to TRBD2 covers 8 bases. Trimming took 1 base from V and 5 from J; bases not matched to a gene: 8. The V gene's germline CDR1 is SGHAT and CDR2 FQNNGV. The CDR3 has 16 residues. CDR3 loop: CASSLGSGGAKDTQYF. The CDR3 region has the DNA TGTGCCAGCAGCTTAGGATCGGGGGGGGCGAAAGATACGCAGTATTTT.

V and J are TRBV29-1 and TRBJ1-2; D is perhaps TRBD1 (6 bases). This CDR3 comprises 12 residues. V shed 0 bases and J shed 7 bases, with 9 bases lying between them. Germline V gene lookup returns CDR1 SQVTM and CDR2 ANQGSEA. CDR3 residues: CSVEDHRVGYTF. Here the CDR3 DNA reads TGCAGCGTTGAAGATCACAGGGTTGGCTACACCTTC.

Worth noting for this clonotype: One end of the junction fails to match germline, which may point to a read error. V usage is TRBV9 and J usage is TRBJ1-2, with no clear D. Per germline, CDR1 SGDLS and CDR2 YYNGEE. The CDR3 totals 15 residues. The CDR3: CASSVAVDLNYGYTF. CDR3 coding DNA: TGTGCCAGCAGCGTAGCTGTTGACCTTAACTATGGCTACACCTTT.

The genes are TRBV20-1 and TRBJ1-6, with TRBD1 as a possible D gene (5 bases). The CDR3 contains 16 residues. Germline CDR1 and CDR2: DFQATT and SNEGSKA (reference sequence). V was pared by 3 bases and J by 1 base, with 13 bases between. This chain's CDR3 is CSARAGNPSYNSPLHF. The CDR3 DNA reads TGCAGTGCTAGGGCAGGGAACCCATCCTATAATTCACCCCTCCACTTT.

The CDR3 region is CASSPRRTGAVYGYTF. CDR3 DNA: TGTGCCAGCTCACCACGACGGACAGGGGCCGTCTATGGCTACACCTTC. The V and J genes are TRBV18 and TRBJ1-2; TRBD1 matches 9 bases. There are 16 residues in the CDR3. The V and J ends lost 1 base and 4 bases, in that order; junction bases with no gene match: 7. Germline V CDR1 and CDR2: KGHSH, LQKENI.

This rearrangement joins TRBV12-3 or TRBV12-4 to TRBJ1-3, with 7 bases identical to TRBD1. V was pared by 3 bases and J by 5 bases, with 1 base of the junction left unmatched. This CDR3 spans 13 amino acids. CDR3 in amino acids: CASSLGQRNTIYF. The CDR3 bases are TGTGCCAGCAGTTTGGGACAGCGAAACACCATATATTTT.

This clonotype was observed a few times. V usage is TRBV5-1 and J usage is TRBJ2-1; 9 positions agree with TRBD1. J gave up 0 bases and V 4 bases, and 8 bases lay outside the gene matches. The CDR3 runs to 17 residues. The germline CDR1 and CDR2 sequences are SGHRS and YFSETQ. This CDR3 reads CASSTAGTGSSYNEQFF. Written as DNA, the CDR3 is TGCGCCAGCAGCACGGCCGGGACAGGGAGCTCCTACAATGAGCAGTTCTTC.

This clonotype was counted a few times. V and J are TRBV12-3 or TRBV12-4 and TRBJ2-7, with 8 positions matching TRBD1. This CDR3 spans 15 amino acids. V lost 1 base, J lost 5 bases, and 7 bases stayed unmatched. Here the CDR3 reads CASSLGWQGAHEQYF. The CDR3 DNA reads as TGTGCCAGCAGTTTAGGTTGGCAGGGGGCCCACGAGCAGTACTTC.